The clone carrying this TCR beta chain has just a few counts. Its antigen is undetermined. The entry originates in a study of response to subunit inactivated influenza vaccine. Findings of the study overall: With each seasonal influenza vaccination, the authors suggested, few new T cells are recruited.

Each CDR3 protein is one row after TCRdb ran MiXCR on the RT-PCR reads. The table has more than 400,000 distinct CDR3 sequences, 6.5% to 8% seen once. CDR3 length equals 15 residues. Germline trimming cut 7 bases from V and 2 bases from J; bases unmatched to any gene: 9. The genes are TRBV12-3 or TRBV12-4 and TRBJ2-3; 7 bases match TRBD1. The source was PBMCs from blood, collected about 24 months after vaccination. The origin of this receptor is a man between 50 and 69 years old who received an inactivated influenza vaccine. The CDR3 coding sequence is TGTGCCAGCAACGGACAGGACACGATCACAGATACGCAGTATTTT. Protein product: CASNGQDTITDTQYF.